This T cell receptor (beta chain) stems from a study of cytomegalovirus exposure and HLA in healthy donors. Study-wide findings and caveats: Altogether, around 160 TCR beta chains were recorded as cytomegalovirus-associated.

Trimming stripped 5 bases from V and 0 bases from J, with 8 bases between. This CDR3 has 14 amino acids. Germline CDR1 is SGHVS and CDR2 is FNYEAQ. Remarks on this clone: Its antigen is still unknown.

Primers for the PCR totalled 60 Vbeta and 13 Jbeta. The table came from immunoSEQ multiplex PCR; TCRdb's copy has only in-frame clones and leaves some out. The sample has about 270,000 clones, roughly two thirds seen once. Source material: PBMCs. The TCR was taken from a female donor in good health and CMV-seronegative. J is TRBJ1-5 and V is TRBV7-6, with D unclear. The CDR3 DNA follows: TGTGCCAGCAGCCCCCAGGATAGCAATCAGCCCCAGCATTTT. Protein product: CASSPQDSNQPQHF.